Each of the 9 T cell receptor beta chains below was sequenced from the same sample in a study of blood T cell repertoires in COVID-19. The table came from immunoSEQ multiplex PCR; TCRdb's copy has only in-frame clones and leaves some out. The data contain over 250,000 clones, 75% to 90% of them singletons. Specimen: PBMCs or T cells enriched from blood (not recorded which). The receptors derive from a woman under 30 who had recovered from COVID-19.

V gene TRBV28 combines with J gene TRBJ1-5, with TRBD1 matching 8 bases. The germline V gene has CDR1 MDHEN and CDR2 SYDVKM. The CDR3 sequence is 15 residues long. V trimming: 5 bases; J trimming: 5 bases; junction bases outside the gene matches: 8. CDR3 nucleotide sequence: TGTGCCAGCAGTGCGCAGGGGGCGGTTGATCAGCCCCAGCATTTT. Protein sequence: CASSAQGAVDQPQHF.

The J gene is TRBJ2-5, the V gene TRBV20-1; possibly TRBD2 for D (5 bases). Trimming stripped 3 bases from V and 4 bases from J, with 15 bases between. This CDR3 region has 14 residues. Germline CDR1 and CDR2: DFQATT and SNEGSKA (reference sequence). The CDR3 here is CSASPSSGGETQYF. CDR3 DNA: TGCAGTGCTAGTCCCTCCAGCGGTGGAGAGACCCAGTACTTC.

The chain links TRBV19 to TRBJ1-5, with 12 nucleotides matching TRBD1. CDR1 is LNHDA, CDR2 SQIVND, per germline (reference sequence). Trimming took 4 bases from V and 7 from J; bases not matched to a gene: 11. The CDR3 covers 17 residues. CDR3 protein: CASSRLEGQGAGQPQHF. CDR3 DNA sequence: TGTGCCAGTAGTAGACTCGAGGGACAGGGGGCAGGACAGCCCCAGCATTTT.

This clone was observed a few times. This chain joins TRBV29-1 and TRBJ1-2, with D maybe TRBD1 (5 bases). Germline CDR1 and CDR2: SQVTM and ANQGSEA. CDR3 length: 14 residues. V was trimmed by 3 bases and J by 5 bases, leaving 16 bases between them. CDR3 in DNA: TGCAGCGTTGATGATAAGGGGATGGGGTATGGCTACACCTTC. Residues: CSVDDKGMGYGYTF.

This clone came up once. The rearrangement uses TRBV4-1 and TRBJ1-5; no clear D. The CDR3 runs to 16 residues. The germline gives CDR1 MGHRA, CDR2 YSYEKL. Deletions cut 1 base from V and 0 bases from J, with 10 bases between. The CDR3 loop reads CASSQVGPASNQPQHF. In DNA, the CDR3 is TGCGCCAGCAGCCAAGTTGGGCCCGCTAGCAATCAGCCCCAGCATTTT.

The V gene is TRBV2, the J gene TRBJ1-5, with D unresolved. The V gene lost 6 bases and the J gene lost 7 bases, with 13 bases spanning the gap. Germline V gene lookup returns CDR1 SNHLY and CDR2 FYNNEI. This CDR3 is built from 13 residues. CDR3 sequence: CASRRVVRQPQHF. The CDR3 nucleotides read TGTGCCAGCAGGAGGGTGGTGAGGCAGCCCCAGCATTTT.

Here the CDR3 reads CASRHRGPAEKLFF. CDR3 nucleotides: TGTGCCAGCCGACACAGGGGGCCGGCTGAAAAACTGTTTTTT. The chain employs TRBV28 and TRBJ1-4, with TRBD1 matching 9 bases. V lost 8 bases, J lost 7 bases, and 8 bases stayed unmatched. Germline CDR1 is MDHEN and CDR2 is SYDVKM. This CDR3 spans 14 amino acids.

This sequence joins TRBV9 and TRBJ2-2, with a possible D match to TRBD2 (6 bases). This CDR3 comprises 15 residues. V lost 2 bases to trimming and J lost 4 bases, with 12 bases between them. CDR1 and CDR2 from the germline V gene are SGDLS and YYNGEE. The CDR3 coding sequence is TGTGCCAGCAGCGTTGGGACGGGACTCACCGGGGAGCTGTTTTTT. Its protein product is CASSVGTGLTGELFF.

V is TRBV9 and J is TRBJ1-6, with D possibly TRBD1 on 5 matching bases. The V end lost 1 base, the J end lost 11 bases, and 10 bases lay between the germline ends. Germline V gives CDR1 SGDLS, CDR2 YYNGEE. The CDR3 length is 13 residues. The CDR3 DNA sequence: TGTGCCAGCAGCGTAAAAGGGGAACCACCCCTCCACTTT. This gives the protein CASSVKGEPPLHF.